The clone carrying this TCR beta chain was observed at least ten times. This sample stems from a study of T cells after yellow fever vaccination. TCRdb fed the 5' RACE reads into MiXCR, producing one record per CDR3 protein. The sample includes 200,000 to 300,000 distinct CDR3 sequences, approximately 6.8% seen only once; the top ten take 0.85% to 1.2%. Trimming cost V 3 bases and J 2 bases; bases outside gene matches: 6. This CDR3 has 16 residues. This chain joins TRBV12-3 or TRBV12-4 and TRBJ2-7, with 11 bases matching TRBD2. Sequenced material: CD4+ T cells sorted from PBMCs, taken on the day of the yellow fever booster vaccination. The TCR sequence derives from a man younger than 45 who received the YFV17D yellow fever vaccine. The CDR3 bases are TGTGCCAGCAGTTTGGTAGCGGGAGGGCCCCCCTACGAGCAGTACTTC. Protein sequence: CASSLVAGGPPYEQYF.